Listed below are T cell receptor beta chains from one sample, sequenced in a study of shared clonotypes between healthy human individuals. Using immunoSEQ multiplex PCR, the repertoire was profiled, and TCRdb retains in-frame clones only, with some absent. The data contain about 2.1 million clones, about 92% of them seen just once; the ten biggest clones take up 1.5% to 2%. Sequenced input: naive CD8+ T cells from PBMCs. The receptors come from a young man in good health. Some clones in this sample may be carry-over from other donors' samples. Both conserved end residues are part of each CDR3. The size of a clone is reported for some rows only, either as once, few or many, or as a class for expanded clones.

clone size	CDR3 length	J gene	V gene	CDR3 protein
.	16	TRBJ2-3	TRBV19	CASSPWREKYTDTQYF
.	13	TRBJ2-7	TRBV11-2	CASSLGPVNEQYF
.	15	TRBJ1-5	TRBV9	CASSVGGSGNQPQHF
.	16	TRBJ1-4	TRBV6-6	CASSYSFATPNEKLFF
once	17	TRBJ2-5	TRBV29-1	CSVEGLAGDNFLETQYF
.	12	TRBJ2-7	TRBV7-9	CASTVGGHEQYF
.	15	TRBJ1-1	TRBV13	CASSLRGAGDTEAFF
few	12	TRBJ1-5	TRBV27	CASSFQGQPQHF
.	18	TRBJ2-6	TRBV7-9	CASSPPLAGNSGANVLTF
.	16	TRBJ2-5	TRBV27	CASSLGTGATRETQYF
once	12	TRBJ2-7	TRBV28	CASRRQGHEQYF
.	15	TRBJ2-2	TRBV7-6	CASRRTGANTGELFF
.	15	TRBJ2-7	TRBV27	CASRNPGGAYYEQYF
.	16	TRBJ2-3	TRBV5-1	CASSVGTELGADTQYF
.	17	TRBJ2-1	TRBV27	CASSQPGTGGAYNEQFF
.	13	TRBJ2-1	TRBV27	CASSLWVYNEQFF
few	12	TRBJ1-1	TRBV6-1	CASSLDRLEAFF
.	13	TRBJ2-1	TRBV7-9	CASSLGADNEQFF
.	15	TRBJ2-5	TRBV9	CASSVAGTYQETQYF
few	16	TRBJ1-2	TRBV7-9	CASSLALGGSVHGYTF